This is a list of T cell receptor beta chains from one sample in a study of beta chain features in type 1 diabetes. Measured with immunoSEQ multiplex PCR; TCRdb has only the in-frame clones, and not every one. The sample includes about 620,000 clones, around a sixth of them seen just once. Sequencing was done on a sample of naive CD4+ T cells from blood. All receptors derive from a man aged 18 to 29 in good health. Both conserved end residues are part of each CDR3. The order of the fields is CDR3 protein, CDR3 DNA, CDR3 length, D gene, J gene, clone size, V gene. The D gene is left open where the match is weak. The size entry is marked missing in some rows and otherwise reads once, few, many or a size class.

cdr3_aa: CASTPSWGGNGELFF; cdr3_nt: TGTGCCAGTACCCCCAGTTGGGGCGGGAACGGGGAGCTGTTTTTT; cdr3_length: 15; d_call: NA; j_call: TRBJ2-2; clone_size: few; v_call: TRBV19
cdr3_aa: CASSVELASGRYEQFF; cdr3_nt: TGTGCCAGCAGCGTAGAATTGGCTAGCGGGAGATATGAGCAGTTCTTC; cdr3_length: 16; d_call: TRBD2; j_call: TRBJ2-1; clone_size: NA; v_call: TRBV9
cdr3_aa: CASSQAGGLRCEQYF; cdr3_nt: TGCGCCAGCAGCCAGGCCGGGGGCCTACGATGCGAGCAGTACTTC; cdr3_length: 15; d_call: NA; j_call: TRBJ2-7; clone_size: many; v_call: TRBV23-1
cdr3_aa: CASSYSRVNTEAFF; cdr3_nt: TGTGCCAGCAGTTACTCGCGGGTTAACACTGAAGCTTTCTTT; cdr3_length: 14; d_call: NA; j_call: TRBJ1-1; clone_size: NA; v_call: TRBV6-5
cdr3_aa: CASSVRSGAGHYEQYF; cdr3_nt: TGTGCCAGCAGCGTCCGTAGTGGGGCGGGGCATTACGAGCAGTACTTC; cdr3_length: 16; d_call: NA; j_call: TRBJ2-7; clone_size: NA; v_call: TRBV9
cdr3_aa: CASSLDRGKTGANVLTF; cdr3_nt: TGTGCCAGTAGCCTTGACAGAGGAAAGACTGGGGCCAACGTCCTGACTTTC; cdr3_length: 17; d_call: NA; j_call: TRBJ2-6; clone_size: NA; v_call: TRBV19
cdr3_aa: CATFGRTAGTEAFF; cdr3_nt: TGTGCCACCTTTGGTCGAACAGCTGGGACTGAAGCTTTCTTT; cdr3_length: 14; d_call: NA; j_call: TRBJ1-1; clone_size: NA; v_call: TRBV5-4
cdr3_aa: CASSTLGTGSETQYF; cdr3_nt: TGCGCCAGCAGCACTCTTGGGACAGGGTCAGAGACCCAGTACTTC; cdr3_length: 15; d_call: TRBD1; j_call: TRBJ2-5; clone_size: NA; v_call: TRBV5-1
cdr3_aa: CASSPGAQGSGNTIYF; cdr3_nt: TGTGCCAGCTCACCGGGCGCCCAGGGCTCTGGAAACACCATATATTTT; cdr3_length: 16; d_call: NA; j_call: TRBJ1-3; clone_size: few; v_call: TRBV18
cdr3_aa: CASSSDRGRWNEQFF; cdr3_nt: TGTGCCAGCAGCTCTGACAGGGGGCGGTGGAATGAGCAGTTCTTC; cdr3_length: 15; d_call: TRBD1; j_call: TRBJ2-1; clone_size: few; v_call: TRBV7-2
cdr3_aa: CASSLSTGSESTIYF; cdr3_nt: TGTGCCAGCAGCTTAAGTACAGGGAGCGAAAGCACCATATATTTT; cdr3_length: 15; d_call: NA; j_call: TRBJ1-3; clone_size: NA; v_call: TRBV7-3
cdr3_aa: CASSSISGRYFYNEQFF; cdr3_nt: TGTGCCAGCAGTAGTATTAGCGGGAGATATTTCTACAATGAGCAGTTCTTC; cdr3_length: 17; d_call: TRBD2; j_call: TRBJ2-1; clone_size: NA; v_call: TRBV25-1
cdr3_aa: CASNGGKMGTGELFF; cdr3_nt: TGCGCCAGCAACGGGGGCAAGATGGGAACCGGGGAGCTGTTTTTT; cdr3_length: 15; d_call: NA; j_call: TRBJ2-2; clone_size: NA; v_call: TRBV4-1
cdr3_aa: CASSSRAETQYF; cdr3_nt: TGTGCCAGCAGTTCCCGTGCGGAGACCCAGTACTTC; cdr3_length: 12; d_call: NA; j_call: TRBJ2-5; clone_size: NA; v_call: TRBV6-5
cdr3_aa: CASSPGTGGNGYGYTF; cdr3_nt: TGTGCCAGCTCCCCTGGGACAGGGGGCAACGGCTATGGCTACACCTTC; cdr3_length: 16; d_call: TRBD1; j_call: TRBJ1-2; clone_size: few; v_call: TRBV18
cdr3_aa: CASSPPGLTDTQYF; cdr3_nt: TGTGCCAGCAGTCCACCGGGACTAACAGATACGCAGTATTTT; cdr3_length: 14; d_call: TRBD2; j_call: TRBJ2-3; clone_size: NA; v_call: TRBV2
cdr3_aa: CAISELRTNYGYTF; cdr3_nt: TGTGCCATCAGTGAGCTCAGGACTAACTATGGCTACACCTTC; cdr3_length: 14; d_call: NA; j_call: TRBJ1-2; clone_size: NA; v_call: TRBV10-3
cdr3_aa: CAWSVRGTGETYNSPLHF; cdr3_nt: TGTGCCTGGAGTGTACGAGGGACAGGGGAGACCTATAATTCACCCCTCCACTTT; cdr3_length: 18; d_call: TRBD1; j_call: TRBJ1-6; clone_size: NA; v_call: TRBV30
cdr3_aa: CASSRRNNEQFF; cdr3_nt: TGTGCCAGCAGTAGACGGAATAATGAGCAGTTCTTC; cdr3_length: 12; d_call: NA; j_call: TRBJ2-1; clone_size: NA; v_call: TRBV2
cdr3_aa: CASSLEGAGYNEQFF; cdr3_nt: TGCGCCAGCAGCTTGGAGGGTGCCGGCTACAATGAGCAGTTCTTC; cdr3_length: 15; d_call: NA; j_call: TRBJ2-1; clone_size: NA; v_call: TRBV5-1
cdr3_aa: CASSHSGLGNEQFF; cdr3_nt: TGCGCCAGCAGCCACTCAGGTCTCGGAAATGAGCAGTTCTTC; cdr3_length: 14; d_call: NA; j_call: TRBJ2-1; clone_size: NA; v_call: TRBV4-3
cdr3_aa: CASSPRGRLGGTDTQYF; cdr3_nt: TGTGCCAGCAGCCCTAGGGGGCGTTTGGGGGGCACAGATACGCAGTATTTT; cdr3_length: 17; d_call: TRBD1; j_call: TRBJ2-3; clone_size: few; v_call: TRBV7-2